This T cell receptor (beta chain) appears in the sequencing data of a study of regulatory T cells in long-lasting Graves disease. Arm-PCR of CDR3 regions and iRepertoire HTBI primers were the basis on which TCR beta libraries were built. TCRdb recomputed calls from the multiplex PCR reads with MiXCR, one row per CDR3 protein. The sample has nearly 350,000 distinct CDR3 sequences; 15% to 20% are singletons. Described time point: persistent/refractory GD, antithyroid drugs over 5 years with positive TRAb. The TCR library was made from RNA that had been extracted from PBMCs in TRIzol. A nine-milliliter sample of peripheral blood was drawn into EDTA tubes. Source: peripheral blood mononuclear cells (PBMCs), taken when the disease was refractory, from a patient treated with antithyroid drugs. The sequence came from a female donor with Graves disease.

CDR3: CATSDPGSPRDGYTF. The CDR3 region has the DNA TGTGCCACCAGTGACCCTGGGAGCCCTCGGGATGGCTACACCTTC. The chain links TRBV24-1 to TRBJ1-2, with no clear D. The CDR3 consists of 15 residues. Germline values: CDR1 KGHDR, CDR2 SFDVKD. The germline V and J ends were trimmed by 4 bases and 6 bases, with 17 bases remaining between them.